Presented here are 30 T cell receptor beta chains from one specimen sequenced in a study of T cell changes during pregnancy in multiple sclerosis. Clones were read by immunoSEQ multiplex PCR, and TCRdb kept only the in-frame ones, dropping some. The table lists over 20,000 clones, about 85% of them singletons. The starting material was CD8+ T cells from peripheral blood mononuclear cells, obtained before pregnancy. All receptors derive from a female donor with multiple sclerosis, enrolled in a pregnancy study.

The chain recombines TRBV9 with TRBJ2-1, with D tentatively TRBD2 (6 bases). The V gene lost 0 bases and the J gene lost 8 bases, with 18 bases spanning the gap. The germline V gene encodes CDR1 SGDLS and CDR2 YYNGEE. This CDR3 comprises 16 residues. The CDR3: CASSVVGGRNLYEQFF. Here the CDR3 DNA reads TGTGCCAGCAGCGTAGTGGGTGGGAGGAACCTATATGAGCAGTTCTTC.

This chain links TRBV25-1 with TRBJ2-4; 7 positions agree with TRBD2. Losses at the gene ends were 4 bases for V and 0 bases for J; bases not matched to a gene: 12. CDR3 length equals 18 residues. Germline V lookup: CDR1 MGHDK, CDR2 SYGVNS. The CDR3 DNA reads TGTGCCAGCAGTGCGGGGCTAGCGGCACCCACAGCCAAAAACATTCAGTACTTC. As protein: CASSAGLAAPTAKNIQYF. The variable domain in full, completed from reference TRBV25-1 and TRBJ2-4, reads EADIYQTPRYLVIGTGKKITLECSQTMGHDKMYWYQQDPGMELHLIHYSYGVNSTEKGDLSSESTVSRIRTEHFPLTLESARPSHTSQYLCASSAGLAAPTAKNIQYFGAGTRLSVL.

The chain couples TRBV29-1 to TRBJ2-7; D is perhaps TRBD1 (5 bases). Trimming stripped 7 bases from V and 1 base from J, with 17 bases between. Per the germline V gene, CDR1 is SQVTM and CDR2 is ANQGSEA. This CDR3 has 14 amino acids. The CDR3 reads CSASGIITSYEQYF. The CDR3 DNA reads TGCAGCGCCTCAGGGATCATAACATCCTACGAGCAGTACTTC.

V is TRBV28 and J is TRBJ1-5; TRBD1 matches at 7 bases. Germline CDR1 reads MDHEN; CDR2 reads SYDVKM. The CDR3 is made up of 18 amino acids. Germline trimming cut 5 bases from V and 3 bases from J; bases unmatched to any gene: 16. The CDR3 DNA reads TGTGCCAGCAGTACGGCCGGACAGGTCTACTATATCAATCAGCCCCAGCATTTT. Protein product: CASSTAGQVYYINQPQHF. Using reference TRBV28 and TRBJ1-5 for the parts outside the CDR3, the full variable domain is DVKVTQSSRYLVKRTGEKVFLECVQDMDHENMFWYRQDPGLGLRLIYFSYDVKMKEKGDIPEGYSVSREKKERFSLILESASTNQTSMYLCASSTAGQVYYINQPQHFGDGTRLSIL.

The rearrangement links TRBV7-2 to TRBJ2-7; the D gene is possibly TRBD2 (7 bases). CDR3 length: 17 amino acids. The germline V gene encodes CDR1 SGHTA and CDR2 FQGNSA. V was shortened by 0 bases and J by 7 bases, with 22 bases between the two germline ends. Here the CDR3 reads CASSLAWYREGEGEQYF. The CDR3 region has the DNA TGTGCCAGCAGCTTAGCCTGGTACAGGGAAGGGGAGGGAGAGCAGTACTTC.

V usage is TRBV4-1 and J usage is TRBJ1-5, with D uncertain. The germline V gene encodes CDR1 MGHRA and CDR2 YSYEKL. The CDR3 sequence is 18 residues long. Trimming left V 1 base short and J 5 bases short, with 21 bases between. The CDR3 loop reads CASSQVGSGVAGDQPQHF. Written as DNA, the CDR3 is TGCGCCAGCAGCCAAGTGGGGTCCGGGGTTGCTGGGGATCAGCCCCAGCATTTT.

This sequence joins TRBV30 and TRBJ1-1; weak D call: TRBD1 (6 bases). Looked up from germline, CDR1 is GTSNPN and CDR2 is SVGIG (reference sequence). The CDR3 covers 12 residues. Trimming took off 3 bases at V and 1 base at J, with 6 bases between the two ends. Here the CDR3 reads CAWRQGNTEAFF. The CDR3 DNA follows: TGTGCCTGGAGACAGGGGAACACTGAAGCTTTCTTT.

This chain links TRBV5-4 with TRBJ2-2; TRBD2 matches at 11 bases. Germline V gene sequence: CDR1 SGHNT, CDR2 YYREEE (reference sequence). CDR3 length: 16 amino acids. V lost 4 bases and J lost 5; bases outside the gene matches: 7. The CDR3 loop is CASSHRTSGYTGELFF. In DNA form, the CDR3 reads TGTGCCAGCAGCCACCGGACTAGCGGGTATACCGGGGAGCTGTTTTTT.

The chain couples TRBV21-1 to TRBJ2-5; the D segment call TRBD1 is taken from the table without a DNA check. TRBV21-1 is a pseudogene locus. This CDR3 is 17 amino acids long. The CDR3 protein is CASSKVADRGSQETQYF. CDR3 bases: TGTGCCAGCAGCAAAGTCGCCGACAGGGGATCCCAAGAGACCCAGTACTTC.

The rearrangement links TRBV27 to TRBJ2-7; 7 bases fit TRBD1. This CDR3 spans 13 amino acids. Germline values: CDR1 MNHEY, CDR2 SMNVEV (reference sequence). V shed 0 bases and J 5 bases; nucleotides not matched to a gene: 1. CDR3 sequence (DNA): TGTGCCAGCAGTTTATCGACAGGGAACGAGCAGTACTTC. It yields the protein CASSLSTGNEQYF.

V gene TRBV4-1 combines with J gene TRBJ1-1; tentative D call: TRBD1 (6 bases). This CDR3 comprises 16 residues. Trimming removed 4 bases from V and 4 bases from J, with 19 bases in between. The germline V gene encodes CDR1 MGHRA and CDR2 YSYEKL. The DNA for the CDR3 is TGCGCCAGCAGCCTAAGCCGCGGGGGCTTTGGCACTGAAGCTTTCTTT. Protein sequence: CASSLSRGGFGTEAFF.

The CDR3 sequence: CASSLFRGSETQYF. The CDR3 bases are TGTGCCAGCAGCCTGTTTCGAGGTTCAGAGACCCAGTACTTC. The chain is built from TRBV14 and TRBJ2-5; no clear D gene. The germline V gene encodes CDR1 SGHDN and CDR2 FVKESK. V lost 4 bases, J lost 4 bases, and 13 bases lay in between. There are 14 residues in the CDR3. The variable domain in full, completed from reference TRBV14 and TRBJ2-5, reads EAGVTQFPSHSVIEKGQTVTLRCDPISGHDNLYWYRRVMGKEIKFLLHFVKESKQDESGMPNNRFLAERTGGTYSTLKVQPAELEDSGVYFCASSLFRGSETQYFGPGTRLLVL.

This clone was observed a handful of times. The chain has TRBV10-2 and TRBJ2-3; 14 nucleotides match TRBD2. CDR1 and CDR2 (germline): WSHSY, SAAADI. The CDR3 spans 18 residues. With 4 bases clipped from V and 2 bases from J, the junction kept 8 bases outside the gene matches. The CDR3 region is CASSGPGTSGGITDTQYF. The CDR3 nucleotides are TGCGCCAGCAGTGGTCCCGGGACTAGCGGGGGTATCACAGATACGCAGTATTTT.

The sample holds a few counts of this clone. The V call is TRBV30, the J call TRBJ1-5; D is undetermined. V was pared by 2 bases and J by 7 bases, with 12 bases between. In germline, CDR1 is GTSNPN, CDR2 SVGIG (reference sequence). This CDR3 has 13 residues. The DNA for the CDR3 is TGTGCCTGGAGTACTACGGTTCGCCAGCCCCAGCATTTT. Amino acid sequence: CAWSTTVRQPQHF.

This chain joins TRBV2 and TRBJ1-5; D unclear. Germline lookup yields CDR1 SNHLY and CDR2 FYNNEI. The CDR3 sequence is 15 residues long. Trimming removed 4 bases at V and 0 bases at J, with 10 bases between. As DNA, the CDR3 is TGTGCCAGCAGTGGTAACAGAAATAGCAATCAGCCCCAGCATTTT. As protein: CASSGNRNSNQPQHF.

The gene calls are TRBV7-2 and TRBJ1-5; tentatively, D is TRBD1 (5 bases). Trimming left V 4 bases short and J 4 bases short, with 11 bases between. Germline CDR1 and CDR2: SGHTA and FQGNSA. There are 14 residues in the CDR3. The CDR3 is CASSSQGRNQPQHF. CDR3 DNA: TGTGCCAGCAGCTCTCAGGGAAGGAATCAGCCCCAGCATTTT.

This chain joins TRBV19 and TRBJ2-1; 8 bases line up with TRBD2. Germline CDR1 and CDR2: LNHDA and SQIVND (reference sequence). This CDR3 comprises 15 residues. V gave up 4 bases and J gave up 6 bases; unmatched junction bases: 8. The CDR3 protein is CASSKISGAPNEQFF. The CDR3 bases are TGTGCCAGTAGTAAGATTAGCGGGGCACCCAATGAGCAGTTCTTC.

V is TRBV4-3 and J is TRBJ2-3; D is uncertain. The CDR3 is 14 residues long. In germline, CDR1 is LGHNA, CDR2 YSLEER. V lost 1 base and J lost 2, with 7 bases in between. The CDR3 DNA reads TGCGCCAGCAGCCAAGCGGTAGTCACAGATACGCAGTATTTT. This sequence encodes CASSQAVVTDTQYF.

CDR3 in amino acids: CASRQSNTEAFF. The CDR3 DNA reads as TGTGCCAGCAGGCAGTCGAACACTGAAGCTTTCTTT. V and J are TRBV6-1 and TRBJ1-1; D unresolved. The CDR3 is 12 residues long. The V end lost 6 bases, the J end lost 1 base, and 6 bases lay between the germline ends. CDR1 is MNHNS and CDR2 is SASEGT in the germline V gene.

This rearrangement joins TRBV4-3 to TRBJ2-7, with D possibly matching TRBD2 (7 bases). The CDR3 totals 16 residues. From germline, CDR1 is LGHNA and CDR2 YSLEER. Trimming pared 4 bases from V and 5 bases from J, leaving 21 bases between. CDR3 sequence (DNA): TGCGCCAGCAGCCCGGGGGTCGGGGGCGCGGGAGACGAGCAGTACTTC. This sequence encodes CASSPGVGGAGDEQYF.

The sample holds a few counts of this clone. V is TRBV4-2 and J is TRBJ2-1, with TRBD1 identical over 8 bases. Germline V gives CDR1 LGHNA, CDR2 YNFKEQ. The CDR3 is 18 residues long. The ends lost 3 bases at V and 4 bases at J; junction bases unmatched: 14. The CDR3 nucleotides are TGTGCCAGCAGCCAGGCTCACCGGCGACAGGGGTTATACAATGAGCAGTTCTTC. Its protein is CASSQAHRRQGLYNEQFF.

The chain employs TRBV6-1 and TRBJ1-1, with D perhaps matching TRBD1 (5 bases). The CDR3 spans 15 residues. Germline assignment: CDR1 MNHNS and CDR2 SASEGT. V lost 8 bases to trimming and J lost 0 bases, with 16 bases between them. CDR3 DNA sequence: TGTGCCAGCGCACTCGTGGTGACAGTGAACACTGAAGCTTTCTTT. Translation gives CASALVVTVNTEAFF.

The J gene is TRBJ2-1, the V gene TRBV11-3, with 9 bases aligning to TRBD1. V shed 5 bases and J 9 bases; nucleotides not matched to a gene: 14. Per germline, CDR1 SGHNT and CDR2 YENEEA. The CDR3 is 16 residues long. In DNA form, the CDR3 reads TGTGCCAGCAGCACCTCCGGACAGGGGTGGCGAGGTGAGCAGTTCTTC. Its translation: CASSTSGQGWRGEQFF.

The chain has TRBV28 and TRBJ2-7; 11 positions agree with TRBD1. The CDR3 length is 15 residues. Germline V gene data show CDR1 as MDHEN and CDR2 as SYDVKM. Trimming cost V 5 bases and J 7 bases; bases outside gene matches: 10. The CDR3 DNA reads TGTGCCAGCAGTCCCCGGACAGGGGGCAGTGGAGAGCAGTACTTC. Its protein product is CASSPRTGGSGEQYF.

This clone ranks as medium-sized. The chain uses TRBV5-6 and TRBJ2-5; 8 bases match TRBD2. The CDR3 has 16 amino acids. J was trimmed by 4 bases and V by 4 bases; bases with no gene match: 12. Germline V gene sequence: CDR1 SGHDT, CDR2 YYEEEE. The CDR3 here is CASSASAGAFPETQYF. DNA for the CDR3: TGTGCCAGCAGCGCCTCAGCGGGAGCATTTCCAGAGACCCAGTACTTC.

CDR3 amino acids: CASSLGQAVGELFF. DNA of the CDR3: TGTGCCAGCAGCTTGGGGCAGGCCGTCGGGGAGCTGTTTTTT. The chain has TRBV5-8 and TRBJ2-2; D is undetermined. V dropped 0 bases and J dropped 7 bases, with 10 bases sitting between them. The CDR3 is 14 residues long. Germline values: CDR1 SGHTS, CDR2 YDEGEE.

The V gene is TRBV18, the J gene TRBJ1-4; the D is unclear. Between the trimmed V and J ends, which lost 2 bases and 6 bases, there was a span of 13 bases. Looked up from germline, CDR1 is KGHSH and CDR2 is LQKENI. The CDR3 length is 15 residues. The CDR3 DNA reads TGTGCCAGCTCACCAGTCCGTATCACGGATGAAAAACTGTTTTTT. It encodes CASSPVRITDEKLFF.

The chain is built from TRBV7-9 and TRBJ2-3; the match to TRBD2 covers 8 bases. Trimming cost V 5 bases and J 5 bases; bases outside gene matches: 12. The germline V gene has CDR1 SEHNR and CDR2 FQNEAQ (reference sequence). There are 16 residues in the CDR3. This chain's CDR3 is CASSPVAGGELDTQYF. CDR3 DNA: TGTGCCAGCAGCCCGGTCGCGGGAGGAGAATTAGATACGCAGTATTTT.

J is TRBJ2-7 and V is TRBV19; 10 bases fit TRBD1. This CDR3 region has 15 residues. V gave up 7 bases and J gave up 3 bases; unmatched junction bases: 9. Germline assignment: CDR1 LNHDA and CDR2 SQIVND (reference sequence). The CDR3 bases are TGTGCCAGTACCTGGACAGGGGGAGAATTCTACGAGCAGTACTTC. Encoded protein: CASTWTGGEFYEQYF.

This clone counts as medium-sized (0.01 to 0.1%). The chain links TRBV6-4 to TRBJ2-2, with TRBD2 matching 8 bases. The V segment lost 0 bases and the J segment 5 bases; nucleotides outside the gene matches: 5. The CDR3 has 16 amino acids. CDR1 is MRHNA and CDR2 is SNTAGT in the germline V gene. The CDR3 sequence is CASSDSISGITGELFF. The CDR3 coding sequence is TGTGCCAGCAGTGACTCGATTAGCGGGATAACCGGGGAGCTGTTTTTT.